This T cell receptor (beta chain) was documented in a study of OX40 agonist ivuxolimab in advanced cancers. The CDR3 sequence is 16 residues long. The germline CDR1 and CDR2 sequences are ENHRY and SYGVKD. Trimming cost V 2 bases and J 5 bases, with 13 bases left between them. Measured with immunoSEQ multiplex PCR; TCRdb has only the in-frame clones, and not every one. The sample has around 20,000 clones; 74% are singletons. Sequencing used CD4+ or CD8+ T cells sorted from blood, obtained in a trial of the OX40 agonist ivuxolimab. This TCR derives from an adult with an advanced solid tumor such as melanoma, head and neck, liver or kidney cancer. The chain links TRBV10-3 to TRBJ1-6; D might be TRBD1 (6 bases). This CDR3 is CAISEPPQGHNSPLHF. The CDR3 region has the DNA TGTGCCATCAGTGAGCCGCCCCAGGGGCATAATTCACCCCTCCACTTT.